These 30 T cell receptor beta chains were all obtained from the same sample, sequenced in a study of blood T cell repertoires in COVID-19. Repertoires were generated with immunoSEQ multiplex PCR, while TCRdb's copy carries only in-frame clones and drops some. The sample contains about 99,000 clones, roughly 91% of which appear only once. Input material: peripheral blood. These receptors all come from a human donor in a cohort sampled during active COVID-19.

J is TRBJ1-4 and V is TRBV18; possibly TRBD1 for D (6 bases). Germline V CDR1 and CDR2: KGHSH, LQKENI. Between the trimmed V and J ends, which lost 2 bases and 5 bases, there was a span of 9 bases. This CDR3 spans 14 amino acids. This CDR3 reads CASSPGQQNEKLFF. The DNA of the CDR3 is TGTGCCAGCTCACCAGGACAGCAAAATGAAAAACTGTTTTTT.

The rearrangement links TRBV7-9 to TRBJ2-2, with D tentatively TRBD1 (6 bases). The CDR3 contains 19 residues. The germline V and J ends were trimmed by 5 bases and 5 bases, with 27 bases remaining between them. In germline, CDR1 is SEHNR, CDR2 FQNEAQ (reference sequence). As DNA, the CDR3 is TGTGCCAGCAGCACCAAGAGGGACACACGGAGCGTTGGGACCGGGGAGCTGTTTTTT. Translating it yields CASSTKRDTRSVGTGELFF.

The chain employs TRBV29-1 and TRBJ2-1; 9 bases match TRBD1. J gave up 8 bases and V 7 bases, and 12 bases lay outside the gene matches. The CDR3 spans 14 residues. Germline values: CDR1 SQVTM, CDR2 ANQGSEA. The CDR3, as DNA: TGCAGCGGACACACAGGGGGCTATTTCGATGAGCAGTTCTTC. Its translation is CSGHTGGYFDEQFF.

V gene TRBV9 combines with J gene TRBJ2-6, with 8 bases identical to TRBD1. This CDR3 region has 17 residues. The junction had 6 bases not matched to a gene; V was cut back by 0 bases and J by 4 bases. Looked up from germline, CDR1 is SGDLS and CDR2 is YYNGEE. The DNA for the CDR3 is TGTGCCAGCAGCGTAGGGCAGGGGGCGGGGGGGGCCAACGTCCTGACTTTC. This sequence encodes CASSVGQGAGGANVLTF.

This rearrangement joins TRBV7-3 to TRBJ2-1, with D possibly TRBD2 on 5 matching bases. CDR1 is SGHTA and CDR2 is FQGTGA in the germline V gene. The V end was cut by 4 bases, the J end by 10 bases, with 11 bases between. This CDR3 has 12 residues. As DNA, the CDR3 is TGTGCCAGCAGCTATGGCCCGGGGGAGCAGTTCTTC. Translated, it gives CASSYGPGEQFF.

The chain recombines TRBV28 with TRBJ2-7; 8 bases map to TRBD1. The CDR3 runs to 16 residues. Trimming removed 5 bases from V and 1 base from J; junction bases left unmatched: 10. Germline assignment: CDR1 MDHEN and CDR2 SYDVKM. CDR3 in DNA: TGTGCCAGCAGTCCACGGGCCAGGGGGCCGTCCTACGAGCAGTACTTC. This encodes CASSPRARGPSYEQYF. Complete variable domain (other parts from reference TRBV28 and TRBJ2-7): DVKVTQSSRYLVKRTGEKVFLECVQDMDHENMFWYRQDPGLGLRLIYFSYDVKMKEKGDIPEGYSVSREKKERFSLILESASTNQTSMYLCASSPRARGPSYEQYFGPGTRLTVT.

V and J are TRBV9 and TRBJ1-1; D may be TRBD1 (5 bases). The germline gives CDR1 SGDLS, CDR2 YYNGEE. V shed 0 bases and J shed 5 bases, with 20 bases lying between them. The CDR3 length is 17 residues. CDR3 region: CASSVDNVGQGKTEAFF. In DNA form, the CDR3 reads TGTGCCAGCAGCGTAGATAATGTAGGGCAGGGTAAGACTGAAGCTTTCTTT.

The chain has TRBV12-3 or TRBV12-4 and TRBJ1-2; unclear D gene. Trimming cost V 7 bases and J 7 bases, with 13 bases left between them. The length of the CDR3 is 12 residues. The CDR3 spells CASTSWESGYTF. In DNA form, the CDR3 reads TGTGCCAGCACCTCCTGGGAGAGTGGCTACACCTTC.

CDR3 nucleotides: TGTGCCAGCAACACGGGACAGCCTAATGAAAAACTGTTTTTT. This gives the protein CASNTGQPNEKLFF. The rearrangement joins TRBV11-3 to TRBJ1-4, with TRBD1 matching over 7 bases. The germline V gene has CDR1 SGHNT and CDR2 YENEEA. Trimming at V came to 7 bases and at J to 3 bases, leaving 5 bases not matched to a gene. The CDR3 contains 14 residues.

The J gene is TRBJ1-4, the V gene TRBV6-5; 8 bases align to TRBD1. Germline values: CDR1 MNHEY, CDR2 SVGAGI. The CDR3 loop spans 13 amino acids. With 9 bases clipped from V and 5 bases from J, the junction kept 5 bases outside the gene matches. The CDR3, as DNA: TGTGCCAGTAAGACAGGGGCAAATGAAAAACTGTTTTTT. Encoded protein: CASKTGANEKLFF.

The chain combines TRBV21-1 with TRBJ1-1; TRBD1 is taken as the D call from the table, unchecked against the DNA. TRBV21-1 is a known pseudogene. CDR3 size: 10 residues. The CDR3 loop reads CASRPRVAFF. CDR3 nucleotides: TGTGCCAGCAGACCCAGGGTTGCTTTCTTT.

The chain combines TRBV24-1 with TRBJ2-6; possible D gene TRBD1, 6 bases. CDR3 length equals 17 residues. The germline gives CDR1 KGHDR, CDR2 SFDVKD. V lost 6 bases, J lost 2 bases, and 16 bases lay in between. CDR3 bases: TGTGCCACCAGTTCCCCCCCAGGGGAAACTGGGGCCAACGTCCTGACTTTC. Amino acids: CATSSPPGETGANVLTF.

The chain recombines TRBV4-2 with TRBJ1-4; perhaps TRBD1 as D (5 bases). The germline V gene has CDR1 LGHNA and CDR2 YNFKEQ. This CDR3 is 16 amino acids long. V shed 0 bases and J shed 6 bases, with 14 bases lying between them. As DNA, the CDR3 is TGTGCCAGCAGCCAAGAATTAGGGGCGCTGGATGAAAAACTGTTTTTT. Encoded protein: CASSQELGALDEKLFF.

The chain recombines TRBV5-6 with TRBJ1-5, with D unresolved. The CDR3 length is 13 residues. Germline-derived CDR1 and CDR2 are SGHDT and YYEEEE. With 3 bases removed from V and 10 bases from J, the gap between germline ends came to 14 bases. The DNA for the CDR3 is TGTGCCAGCAGCTATTCTTCGGCGGGACCCCAGCATTTT. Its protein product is CASSYSSAGPQHF.

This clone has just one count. CDR3 residues: CASSLEGQGAETQYF. The CDR3 DNA is TGCGCCAGCAGCTTGGAGGGACAAGGGGCAGAGACCCAGTACTTC. The chain has TRBV5-1 and TRBJ2-5; D possibly corresponds to TRBD1 (6 bases). The V and J ends lost 0 bases and 4 bases respectively, with 13 bases between them. Per the germline V gene, CDR1 is SGHRS and CDR2 is YFSETQ. This CDR3 is built from 15 residues. The complete variable domain, with remaining parts taken from reference TRBV5-1 and TRBJ2-5, reads KAGVTQTPRYLIKTRGQQVTLSCSPISGHRSVSWYQQTPGQGLQFLFEYFSETQRNKGNFPGRFSGRQFSNSRSEMNVSTLELGDSALYLCASSLEGQGAETQYFGPGTRLLVL.

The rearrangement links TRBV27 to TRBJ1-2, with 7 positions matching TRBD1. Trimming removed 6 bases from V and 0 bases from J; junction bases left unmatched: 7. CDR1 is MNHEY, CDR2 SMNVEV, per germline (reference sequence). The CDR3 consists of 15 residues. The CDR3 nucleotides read TGTGCCAGCAGCCTACAGGGGAAAGCTAACTATGGCTACACCTTC. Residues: CASSLQGKANYGYTF.

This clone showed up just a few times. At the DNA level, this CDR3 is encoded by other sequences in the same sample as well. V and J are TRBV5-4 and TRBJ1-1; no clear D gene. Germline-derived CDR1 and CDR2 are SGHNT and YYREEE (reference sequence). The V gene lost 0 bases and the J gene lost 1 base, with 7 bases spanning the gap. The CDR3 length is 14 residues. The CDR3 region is CASSLARANTEAFF. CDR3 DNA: TGTGCCAGCAGCTTGGCGAGGGCGAACACTGAAGCTTTCTTT.

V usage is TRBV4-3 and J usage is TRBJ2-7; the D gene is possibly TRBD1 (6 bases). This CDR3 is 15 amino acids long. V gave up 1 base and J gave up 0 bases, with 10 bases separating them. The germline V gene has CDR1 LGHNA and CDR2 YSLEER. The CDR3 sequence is CASSQAGASSYEQYF. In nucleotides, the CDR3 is TGCGCCAGCAGCCAAGCAGGGGCGAGCTCCTACGAGCAGTACTTC.

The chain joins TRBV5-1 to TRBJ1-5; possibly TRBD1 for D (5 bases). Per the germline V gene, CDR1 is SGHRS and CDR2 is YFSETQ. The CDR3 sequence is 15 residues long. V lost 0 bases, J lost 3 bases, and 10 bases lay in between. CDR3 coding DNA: TGCGCCAGCAGCTTGGAGGGGCGGGACAATCAGCCCCAGCATTTT. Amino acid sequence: CASSLEGRDNQPQHF.

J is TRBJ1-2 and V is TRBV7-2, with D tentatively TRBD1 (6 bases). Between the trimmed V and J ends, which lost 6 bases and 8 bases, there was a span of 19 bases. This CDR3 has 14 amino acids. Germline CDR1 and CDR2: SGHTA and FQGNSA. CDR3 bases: TGTGCCAGCAGGCCCGCGGGAGGGGGAGGCGGCTACACCTTC. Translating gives CASRPAGGGGGYTF.

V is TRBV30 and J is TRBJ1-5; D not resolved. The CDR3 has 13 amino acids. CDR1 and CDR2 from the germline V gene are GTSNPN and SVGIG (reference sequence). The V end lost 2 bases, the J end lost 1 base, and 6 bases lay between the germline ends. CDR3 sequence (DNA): TGTGCCTGGAGTCCCCGGAGCAATCAGCCCCAGCATTTT. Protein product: CAWSPRSNQPQHF.

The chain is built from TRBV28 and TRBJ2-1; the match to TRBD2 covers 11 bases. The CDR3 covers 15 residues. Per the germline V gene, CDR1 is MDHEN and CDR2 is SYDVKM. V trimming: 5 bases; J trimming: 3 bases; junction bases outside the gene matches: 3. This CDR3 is CASSPGLADYNEQFF. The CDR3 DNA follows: TGTGCCAGCAGTCCGGGACTAGCGGACTACAATGAGCAGTTCTTC.

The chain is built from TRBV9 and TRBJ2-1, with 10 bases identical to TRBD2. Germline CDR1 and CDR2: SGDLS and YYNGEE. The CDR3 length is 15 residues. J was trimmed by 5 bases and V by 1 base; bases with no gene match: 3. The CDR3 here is CASSVTSGDHNEQFF. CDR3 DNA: TGTGCCAGCAGCGTAACTAGCGGGGACCACAATGAGCAGTTCTTC.

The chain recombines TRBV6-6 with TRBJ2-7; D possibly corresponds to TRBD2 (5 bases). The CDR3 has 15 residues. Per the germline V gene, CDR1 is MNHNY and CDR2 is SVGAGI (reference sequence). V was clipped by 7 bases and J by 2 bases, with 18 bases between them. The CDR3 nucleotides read TGTGCCAGCACCAGCATCTGGCTAGCCCCCTACGAGCAGTACTTC. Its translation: CASTSIWLAPYEQYF.

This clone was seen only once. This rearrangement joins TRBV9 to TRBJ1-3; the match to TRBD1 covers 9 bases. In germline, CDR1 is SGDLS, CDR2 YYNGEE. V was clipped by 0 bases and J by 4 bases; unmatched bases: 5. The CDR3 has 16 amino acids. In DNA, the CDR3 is TGTGCCAGCAGCGTAGGTACCGGGACAGGGGGAAACACCATATATTTT. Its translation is CASSVGTGTGGNTIYF.

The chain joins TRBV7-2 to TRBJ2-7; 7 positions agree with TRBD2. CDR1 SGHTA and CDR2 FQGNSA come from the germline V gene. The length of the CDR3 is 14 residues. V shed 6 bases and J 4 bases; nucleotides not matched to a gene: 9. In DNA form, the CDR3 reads TGTGCCAGCAGAGTTGGGGGGAGGGATTACGAGCAGTACTTC. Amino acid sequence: CASRVGGRDYEQYF.

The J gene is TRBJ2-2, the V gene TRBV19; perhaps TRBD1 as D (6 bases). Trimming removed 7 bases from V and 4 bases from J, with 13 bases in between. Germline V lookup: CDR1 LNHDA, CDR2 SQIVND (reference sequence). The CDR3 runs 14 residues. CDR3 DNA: TGTGCCAGTAATTTACAGGGTGGCACCGGGGAGCTGTTTTTT. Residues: CASNLQGGTGELFF. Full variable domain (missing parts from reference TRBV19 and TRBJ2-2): DGGITQSPKYLFRKEGQNVTLSCEQNLNHDAMYWYRQDPGQGLRLIYYSQIVNDFQKGDIAEGYSVSREKKESFPLTVTSAQKNPTAFYLCASNLQGGTGELFFGEGSRLTVL.

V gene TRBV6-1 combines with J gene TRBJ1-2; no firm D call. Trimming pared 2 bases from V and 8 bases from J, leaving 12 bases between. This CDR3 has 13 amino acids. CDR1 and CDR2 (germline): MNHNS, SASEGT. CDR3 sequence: CASSEREGWGYTF. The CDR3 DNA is TGTGCCAGCAGTGAAAGGGAGGGTTGGGGCTACACCTTC.

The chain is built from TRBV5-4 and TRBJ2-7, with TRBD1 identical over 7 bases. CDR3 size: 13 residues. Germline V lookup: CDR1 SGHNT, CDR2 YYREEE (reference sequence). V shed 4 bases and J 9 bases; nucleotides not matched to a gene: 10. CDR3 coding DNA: TGTGCCAGCAGCGCCCCGACAGGGTCTGGGCAGTACTTC. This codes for CASSAPTGSGQYF.

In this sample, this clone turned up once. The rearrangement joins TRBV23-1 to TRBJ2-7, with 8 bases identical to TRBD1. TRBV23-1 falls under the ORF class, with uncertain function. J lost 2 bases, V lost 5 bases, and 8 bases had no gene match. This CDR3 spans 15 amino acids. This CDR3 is CASSIQKDRAYEQYF. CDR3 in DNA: TGCGCCAGCAGTATTCAAAAGGACAGGGCCTACGAGCAGTACTTC.